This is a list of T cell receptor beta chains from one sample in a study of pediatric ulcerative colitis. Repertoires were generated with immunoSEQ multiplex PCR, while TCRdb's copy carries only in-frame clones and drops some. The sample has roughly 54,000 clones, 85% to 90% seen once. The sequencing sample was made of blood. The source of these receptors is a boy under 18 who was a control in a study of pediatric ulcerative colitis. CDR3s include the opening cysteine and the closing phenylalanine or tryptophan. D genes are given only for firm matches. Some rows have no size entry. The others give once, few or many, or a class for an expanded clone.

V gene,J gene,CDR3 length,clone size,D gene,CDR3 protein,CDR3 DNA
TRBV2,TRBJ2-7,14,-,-,CASSEEPFTYEQYF,TGTGCCAGCAGTGAAGAGCCGTTTACCTACGAGCAGTACTTC
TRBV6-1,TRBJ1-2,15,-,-,CASSEAVGPGYGYTF,TGTGCCAGCAGTGAAGCGGTGGGGCCTGGGTATGGCTACACCTTC
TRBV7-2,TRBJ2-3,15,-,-,CASSLSWKYTDTQYF,TGTGCCAGCAGCTTGAGTTGGAAGTACACAGATACGCAGTATTTT
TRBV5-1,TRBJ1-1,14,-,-,CASSSGGGNTEAFF,TGCGCCAGCAGCTCGGGAGGAGGGAACACTGAAGCTTTCTTT
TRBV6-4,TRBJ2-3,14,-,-,CASSDQAGTDTQYF,TGTGCCAGCAGTGACCAGGCAGGTACAGATACGCAGTATTTT
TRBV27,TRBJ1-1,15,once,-,CASSLSAGGVRGAFF,TGTGCCAGCAGTTTATCGGCGGGGGGGGTCCGCGGTGCTTTCTTT
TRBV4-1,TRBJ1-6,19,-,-,CASSPGAPKPGSYNSPLHF,TGCGCCAGCAGTCCCGGGGCACCAAAACCAGGCTCCTATAATTCACCCCTCCACTTT
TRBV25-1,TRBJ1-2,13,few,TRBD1,CASSVTGGGGYTF,TGTGCCAGCAGTGTCACAGGGGGCGGTGGCTACACCTTC
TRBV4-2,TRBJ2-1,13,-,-,CASSLASENEQFF,TGTGCCAGCAGCTTGGCAAGCGAGAATGAGCAGTTCTTC
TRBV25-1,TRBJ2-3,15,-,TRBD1,CASSEGQGTADTQYF,TGTGCCAGCAGTGAAGGACAGGGAACGGCAGATACGCAGTATTTT
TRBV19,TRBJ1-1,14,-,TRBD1,CASSKGQGNTEAFF,TGTGCCAGTAGTAAGGGACAGGGGAACACTGAAGCTTTCTTT
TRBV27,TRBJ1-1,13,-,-,CASSMTGWTEAFF,TGTGCCAGCAGCATGACGGGTTGGACTGAAGCTTTCTTT
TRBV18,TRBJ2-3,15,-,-,CASSPRQVNTDTQYF,TGTGCCAGCTCACCACGGCAGGTGAACACAGATACGCAGTATTTT